The 19 T cell receptor beta chains listed next were all sequenced from one sample in a study of shared clonotypes between healthy human individuals. Here immunoSEQ multiplex PCR was the method, and the copy in TCRdb shows in-frame clones only, minus some. The sample lists around 600,000 clones; roughly 95% were seen once. CD45RO-negative, CCR7-positively selected cells formed the naive CD8 fraction, excluding terminally differentiated effector memory CD45RA+ cells. Source material: naive CD8+ T cells sorted from blood. These receptors were taken from a woman aged 30 to 39 in good health.

The rearrangement uses TRBV28 and TRBJ2-1; the match to TRBD2 covers 9 bases. This CDR3 has 16 residues. Germline CDR1 reads MDHEN; CDR2 reads SYDVKM. V lost 3 bases and J lost 1; bases outside the gene matches: 4. The CDR3 loop reads CASSFFSGSSYNEQFF. The CDR3 nucleotides are TGTGCCAGCAGTTTTTTTAGCGGGAGTTCCTACAATGAGCAGTTCTTC.

This clone was picked up one time. The chain links TRBV27 to TRBJ2-7, with a tentative D call TRBD2 (5 bases). This CDR3 is built from 13 residues. Per the germline V gene, CDR1 is MNHEY and CDR2 is SMNVEV (reference sequence). V was trimmed by 2 bases and J by 5 bases, leaving 10 bases between them. The DNA of the CDR3 is TGTGCCAGCAGTTTAAGAGGGCCCGACGAGCAGTACTTC. The encoded protein is CASSLRGPDEQYF.

The chain recombines TRBV5-4 with TRBJ2-7; possibly TRBD1 or TRBD2 for D (5 bases each). Per the germline V gene, CDR1 is SGHNT and CDR2 is YYREEE (reference sequence). Between the trimmed V and J ends, which lost 4 bases and 4 bases, there was a span of 15 bases. This CDR3 has 14 amino acids. CDR3 sequence (DNA): TGTGCCAGCAGCGGGGGTGATAGCGTTTACGAGCAGTACTTC. Its translation is CASSGGDSVYEQYF.

The chain links TRBV27 to TRBJ2-7; 7 bases are shared with TRBD2. The CDR3 spans 12 residues. CDR1 is MNHEY and CDR2 is SMNVEV in the germline V gene (reference sequence). V lost 2 bases to trimming and J lost 5 bases; unmatched junction nucleotides: 0. The CDR3 region is CASSLAGDEQYF. The CDR3 nucleotides are TGTGCCAGCAGTTTAGCGGGAGACGAGCAGTACTTC.

The gene calls are TRBV29-1 and TRBJ2-2; D call uncertain. Per germline, CDR1 SQVTM and CDR2 ANQGSEA. Trimming removed 2 bases at V and 3 bases at J, with 4 bases between. The CDR3 length is 12 residues. Written as DNA, the CDR3 is TGCAGCGTTGAATGGGACACCGGGGAGCTGTTTTTT. Protein product: CSVEWDTGELFF.

The V gene is TRBV27, the J gene TRBJ2-7; possibly TRBD1 or TRBD2 for D (6 bases each). V lost 6 bases and J 5 bases, leaving 14 bases between the germline ends. The CDR3 extends over 13 amino acids. Germline V gene data show CDR1 as MNHEY and CDR2 as SMNVEV (reference sequence). The chain's CDR3 is CASSLIRGDEQYF. The CDR3 DNA reads TGTGCCAGCAGCCTTATTAGGGGGGACGAGCAGTACTTC.

This sequence joins TRBV2 and TRBJ2-1; D might be TRBD2 (6 bases). The V end lost 4 bases, the J end lost 6 bases, and 10 bases lay between the germline ends. From germline, CDR1 is SNHLY and CDR2 FYNNEI. The length of the CDR3 is 13 residues. CDR3 amino acids: CASSGTTGNEQFF. The CDR3 DNA is TGTGCCAGCAGTGGGACTACCGGCAATGAGCAGTTCTTC.

As regards this clone: Other DNA sequences from this sample encode an identical CDR3 as well. V gene TRBV5-1 combines with J gene TRBJ2-1; a possible D gene is TRBD2 (5 bases). Per the germline V gene, CDR1 is SGHRS and CDR2 is YFSETQ. This CDR3 contains 14 residues. The V and J ends lost 4 bases and 4 bases respectively, with 12 bases between them. CDR3 sequence reads: CASSLSGPYNEQFF. The CDR3 DNA sequence: TGCGCCAGCAGCCTAAGCGGCCCTTACAATGAGCAGTTCTTC.

The chain links TRBV11-2 to TRBJ1-1, with D possibly matching TRBD1 (5 bases). The CDR3 sequence is 15 residues long. Germline lookup yields CDR1 SGHAT and CDR2 FQNNGV. V was cut by 2 bases and J by 5 bases, with 15 bases left in between. CDR3 coding DNA: TGTGCCAGCAGCTTATATCCCAGGGCGGGGACTGAAGCTTTCTTT. It codes for CASSLYPRAGTEAFF.

The gene calls are TRBV19 and TRBJ2-3; 11 nucleotides match TRBD2. This CDR3 contains 16 residues. The V gene end was trimmed by 2 bases and the J gene end by 6 bases; junction bases not matched to a gene: 7. Germline CDR1 reads LNHDA; CDR2 reads SQIVND (reference sequence). As DNA, the CDR3 is TGTGCCAGTAGTATACCTACTAGCGGGAGTTCTGATACGCAGTATTTT. Translation: CASSIPTSGSSDTQYF.

The chain joins TRBV30 to TRBJ2-7; 7 bases align to TRBD2. Germline CDR1 reads GTSNPN; CDR2 reads SVGIG (reference sequence). The CDR3 length is 11 residues. V lost 5 bases and J lost 4; bases outside the gene matches: 2. Here the CDR3 reads CAWAGGYEQYF. The DNA of the CDR3 is TGTGCCTGGGCCGGGGGGTACGAGCAGTACTTC.

This chain links TRBV21-1 with TRBJ2-6; the tabulated D call, TRBD2, remains unverified against the DNA. TRBV21-1 has pseudogene status. The length of the CDR3 is 15 residues. CDR3 DNA sequence: TGTGCCAGCAGCTCCCGAGCTCCTGGGGCCAACGTCCTGACTTTC. It is translated as CASSSRAPGANVLTF.

V and J are TRBV4-1 and TRBJ2-7; 11 bases are a match to TRBD2. Germline values: CDR1 MGHRA, CDR2 YSYEKL. V shed 6 bases and J 4 bases; nucleotides not matched to a gene: 17. The CDR3 loop spans 18 amino acids. The chain's CDR3 is CASSPRSLAGGDGYEQYF. The CDR3 bases are TGCGCCAGCAGTCCTCGGTCTTTAGCGGGAGGGGATGGTTACGAGCAGTACTTC.

V and J are TRBV9 and TRBJ2-2; TRBD2 matches 7 bases. CDR1 SGDLS and CDR2 YYNGEE come from the germline V gene. CDR3 length: 16 residues. V lost 0 bases, J lost 5 bases, and 7 bases stayed unmatched. As DNA, the CDR3 is TGTGCCAGCAGCGTAGCGGTGGGAGGGCCGACCGGGGAGCTGTTTTTT. This codes for CASSVAVGGPTGELFF.

Written as DNA, the CDR3 is TGTGCCAGCAGCTTGGTTTATATCCAACTCGAAGGCTACACCTTC. Protein: CASSLVYIQLEGYTF. This chain joins TRBV5-8 and TRBJ1-2; D not resolved. The CDR3 covers 15 residues. Germline V gives CDR1 SGHTS, CDR2 YDEGEE. Trimming removed 0 bases at V and 8 bases at J, with 17 bases between.

The chain carries TRBV9 and TRBJ2-3, with D possibly being TRBD2 (6 bases). The CDR3 has 16 residues. Trimming pared 0 bases from V and 3 bases from J, leaving 14 bases between. Germline V gives CDR1 SGDLS, CDR2 YYNGEE. The CDR3: CASSVGSGTETDTQYF. In DNA form, the CDR3 reads TGTGCCAGCAGCGTAGGTTCAGGGACTGAGACAGATACGCAGTATTTT.

This chain links TRBV15 with TRBJ2-7, with TRBD2 matching over 8 bases. J gave up 1 base and V 0 bases, and 5 bases lay outside the gene matches. Germline CDR1 is LNHNV and CDR2 is YYDKDF (reference sequence). The CDR3 has 16 amino acids. In nucleotides, the CDR3 is TGTGCCACCAGCAGAGATCTAGCGGGTCCGTCCTACGAGCAGTACTTC. Translation: CATSRDLAGPSYEQYF. The full variable domain, completed using reference TRBV15 and TRBJ2-7, is DAMVIQNPRYQVTQFGKPVTLSCSQTLNHNVMYWYQQKSSQAPKLLFHYYDKDFNNEADTPDNFQSRRPNTSFCFLDIRSPGLGDTAMYLCATSRDLAGPSYEQYFGPGTRLTVT.

The genes are TRBV7-6 and TRBJ2-5, with D hard to call. The CDR3 totals 14 residues. The germline CDR1 and CDR2 sequences are SGHVS and FNYEAQ. Between the trimmed V and J ends, which lost 2 bases and 4 bases, there was a span of 11 bases. The CDR3 coding sequence is TGTGCCAGCAGCTTAATGCCACCCCCAGAGACCCAGTACTTC. Translation gives CASSLMPPPETQYF.

The sample holds a few counts of this clone. The identical CDR3 is also encoded by other nucleotide sequences in the sample. The rearrangement links TRBV27 to TRBJ2-7; 7 nucleotides align to TRBD1. This CDR3 contains 13 residues. Germline trimming cut 2 bases from V and 3 bases from J; bases unmatched to any gene: 1. The germline V gene has CDR1 MNHEY and CDR2 SMNVEV (reference sequence). The CDR3 loop reads CASSLPGGYEQYF. CDR3 sequence (DNA): TGTGCCAGCAGTTTACCAGGGGGCTACGAGCAGTACTTC.